The 32 T cell receptor beta chains below come from one sample, sequenced in a study of blood T cell repertoires in COVID-19. TCRdb's table, derived via immunoSEQ multiplex PCR, lists solely in-frame clones and lacks some. The sample records 210,000 or so clones, around four fifths being singletons. Input material: PBMCs or T cells enriched from blood (not recorded which). Every receptor here comes from a woman between 50 and 59 years old who had been exposed to COVID-19.

The chain is built from TRBV4-1 and TRBJ1-5; D is undetermined. Germline CDR1 MGHRA, CDR2 YSYEKL. CDR3 length equals 17 residues. The V gene lost 1 base and the J gene lost 0 bases, with 13 bases spanning the gap. The CDR3 here is CASSQVLSGNSNQPQHF. CDR3 bases: TGCGCCAGCAGCCAAGTGTTGTCCGGGAATAGCAATCAGCCCCAGCATTTT.

This sequence joins TRBV7-9 and TRBJ2-3; TRBD2 matches at 11 bases. J was trimmed by 3 bases and V by 4 bases; bases with no gene match: 3. This CDR3 has 15 amino acids. Looked up from germline, CDR1 is SEHNR and CDR2 is FQNEAQ (reference sequence). The CDR3 here is CASSSGLAVTDTQYF. CDR3 sequence (DNA): TGTGCCAGCAGCTCGGGACTAGCGGTGACAGATACGCAGTATTTT.

The chain combines TRBV5-1 with TRBJ2-3, with 9 bases fitting TRBD2. Losses at the gene ends were 0 bases for V and 0 bases for J; bases not matched to a gene: 2. This CDR3 has 16 amino acids. CDR1 SGHRS and CDR2 YFSETQ come from the germline V gene. Here the CDR3 reads CASSLALAGSTDTQYF. DNA of the CDR3: TGCGCCAGCAGCTTGGCCCTAGCGGGGAGCACAGATACGCAGTATTTT.

This clone was observed a few times. Written as DNA, the CDR3 is TGTGCCAGCAGCTTATTAACGGAAGAGACCCAGTACTTC. It yields the protein CASSLLTEETQYF. The chain is built from TRBV7-9 and TRBJ2-5; D gene unclear. The V gene lost 2 bases and the J gene lost 3 bases, with 7 bases spanning the gap. The germline CDR1 and CDR2 sequences are SEHNR and FQNEAQ (reference sequence). The CDR3 is 13 amino acids.

This chain links TRBV3-1 (or the pseudogene TRBV3-2) with TRBJ1-4; possibly TRBD1 for D (5 bases). Germline values: CDR1 LGHDT, CDR2 YNNKEL (reference sequence). Trimming removed 3 bases at V and 8 bases at J, with 16 bases between. The CDR3 is 15 residues long. The chain's CDR3 is CASSHHQGAGEKLFF. The CDR3 nucleotides are TGTGCCAGCAGCCACCACCAGGGTGCTGGCGAAAAACTGTTTTTT.

The J gene is TRBJ1-3, the V gene TRBV5-1; the match to TRBD1 covers 7 bases. Trimming cost V 0 bases and J 2 bases; bases outside gene matches: 5. The length of the CDR3 is 16 residues. Germline values: CDR1 SGHRS, CDR2 YFSETQ. The CDR3, as DNA: TGCGCCAGCAGCTTGGGACAGGGAAATGCTGGAAACACCATATATTTT. This encodes CASSLGQGNAGNTIYF.

This clone has a single count. The chain couples TRBV5-1 to TRBJ1-4; D not certain. Germline CDR1 SGHRS, CDR2 YFSETQ. The CDR3 contains 16 residues. Deletions cut 0 bases from V and 0 bases from J, with 9 bases between. In DNA form, the CDR3 reads TGCGCCAGCAGCTTGGGCCAGTCCTCAACTAATGAAAAACTGTTTTTT. This gives the protein CASSLGQSSTNEKLFF.

The rearrangement uses TRBV10-3 and TRBJ1-2, with 9 bases lining up with TRBD1. The junction had 5 bases not matched to a gene; V was cut back by 4 bases and J by 8 bases. CDR3 length: 13 amino acids. Germline values: CDR1 ENHRY, CDR2 SYGVKD. Here the CDR3 DNA reads TGTGCCATCAGTGGGGACAGGGCCTCGGGCTACACCTTC. Translation: CAISGDRASGYTF.

The V gene is TRBV12-3 or TRBV12-4, the J gene TRBJ1-5; D is possibly TRBD1 (5 bases). The length of the CDR3 is 12 residues. Trimming left V 6 bases short and J 4 bases short, with 7 bases between. The CDR3 is CASRSGNQPQHF. CDR3 nucleotides: TGTGCCAGCAGGTCAGGGAATCAGCCCCAGCATTTT.

This clone was seen only once. J is TRBJ2-1 and V is TRBV24-1, with D possibly TRBD2 on 6 matching bases. Germline V lookup: CDR1 KGHDR, CDR2 SFDVKD. There are 15 residues in the CDR3. Trimming left V 5 bases short and J 10 bases short, with 20 bases between. The CDR3 reads CATSAQRGLALEQFF. CDR3 bases: TGTGCCACCAGTGCCCAAAGGGGACTTGCTCTGGAGCAGTTCTTC.

This chain connects TRBV2 to TRBJ2-2; the match to TRBD1 covers 7 bases. The CDR3 loop spans 16 amino acids. The germline V gene has CDR1 SNHLY and CDR2 FYNNEI. V was clipped by 7 bases and J by 4 bases; unmatched bases: 12. Written as DNA, the CDR3 is TGTGCCAGCACTAGGAATAGGGGGCTTCGCACCGGGGAGCTGTTTTTT. This gives the protein CASTRNRGLRTGELFF.

The chain carries TRBV27 and TRBJ1-6; D perhaps matches TRBD1 (6 bases). Per germline, CDR1 MNHEY and CDR2 SMNVEV (reference sequence). V shed 1 base and J shed 8 bases, with 15 bases lying between them. The CDR3 runs 16 residues. The CDR3 here is CASSLYAGEGYSPLHF. The CDR3 nucleotides read TGTGCCAGCAGTTTATATGCAGGGGAGGGTTATTCACCCCTCCACTTT.

The table lists this clone with a count of one. Other DNA sequences in this specimen translate into the identical CDR3. V gene TRBV7-2 combines with J gene TRBJ1-2, with TRBD1 as a possible D gene (5 bases). Germline-derived CDR1 and CDR2 are SGHTA and FQGNSA. V lost 2 bases and J lost 3, with 10 bases in between. The CDR3 loop spans 14 amino acids. The CDR3 protein is CASSLTGGDYGYTF. CDR3 bases: TGTGCCAGCAGCTTAACAGGAGGGGACTATGGCTACACCTTC.

This clone occurred a few times. The rearrangement uses TRBV29-1 and TRBJ1-2; 8 nucleotides agree with TRBD1. This CDR3 comprises 13 residues. The V gene end was trimmed by 6 bases and the J gene end by 4 bases; junction bases not matched to a gene: 7. Germline V gives CDR1 SQVTM, CDR2 ANQGSEA. CDR3 loop: CSVQTGAGYGYTF. The CDR3 nucleotides read TGCAGCGTCCAGACAGGGGCTGGCTATGGCTACACCTTC.

V is TRBV19 and J is TRBJ1-1; D is perhaps TRBD1 (6 bases). The ends were cut back, 3 bases at V and 4 bases at J, with 9 bases in the middle. CDR3 length: 13 amino acids. Germline CDR1 is LNHDA and CDR2 is SQIVND (reference sequence). The DNA for the CDR3 is TGTGCCAGTAGTATGGAAGGGGGCACTGAAGCTTTCTTT. Its protein is CASSMEGGTEAFF.

DNA of the CDR3: TGTGCCAGCAGTTCTCGGACAGGGTACCAGCCCCAGCATTTT. Protein product: CASSSRTGYQPQHF. The rearrangement joins TRBV6-5 to TRBJ1-5, with 8 bases that match TRBD1. CDR1 is MNHEY and CDR2 is SVGAGI in the germline V gene. J lost 7 bases, V lost 4 bases, and 6 bases had no gene match. There are 14 residues in the CDR3.

V usage is TRBV7-3 and J usage is TRBJ2-4; 8 positions agree with TRBD1. With 5 bases clipped from V and 6 bases from J, the junction kept 12 bases outside the gene matches. Per the germline V gene, CDR1 is SGHTA and CDR2 is FQGTGA. The CDR3 loop spans 16 amino acids. CDR3 amino acids: CASSAGAGGAVNIQYF. As DNA, the CDR3 is TGTGCCAGCAGCGCCGGGGCAGGGGGCGCAGTAAACATTCAGTACTTC.

The chain links TRBV4-2 to TRBJ2-1, with TRBD2 matching 13 bases. Unmatched junction bases numbered 3, after V lost 2 bases and J lost 5 bases. Germline loops: CDR1 LGHNA, CDR2 YNFKEQ. CDR3 size: 16 residues. The CDR3 loop is CASSQTGTSGDNEQFF. The CDR3 coding sequence is TGTGCCAGCAGCCAAACCGGGACTAGCGGGGACAATGAGCAGTTCTTC.

This sequence joins TRBV9 and TRBJ2-1; D might be TRBD1 (6 bases). The CDR3 runs to 16 residues. Trimming removed 4 bases at V and 7 bases at J, with 21 bases between. Germline loops: CDR1 SGDLS, CDR2 YYNGEE. The CDR3 DNA sequence: TGTGCCAGCAGCCCCTCGGGGCAGGGGAAGTGGAATGAGCAGTTCTTC. Its protein is CASSPSGQGKWNEQFF.

The chain employs TRBV11-2 and TRBJ2-5, with 11 bases that match TRBD1. V was pared by 0 bases and J by 5 bases, with 2 bases of the junction left unmatched. The germline V gene encodes CDR1 SGHAT and CDR2 FQNNGV. This CDR3 spans 15 amino acids. For the CDR3, the DNA is TGTGCCAGCAGCTTAGAGGACAGGGGGCGGGAGACCCAGTACTTC. This codes for CASSLEDRGRETQYF.

This rearrangement joins TRBV19 to TRBJ1-6; perhaps TRBD1 as D (5 bases). The CDR3 covers 13 residues. Per germline, CDR1 LNHDA and CDR2 SQIVND (reference sequence). Trimming removed 5 bases at V and 10 bases at J, with 12 bases between. The CDR3 is CASSQGQESPLHF. The CDR3 region has the DNA TGTGCCAGTAGTCAGGGTCAAGAATCACCCCTCCACTTT.

This clone was detected a few times. This CDR3 reads CASSPQDLLGNSPLHF. CDR3 nucleotide sequence: TGTGCCAGCAGCCCACAAGACCTTCTGGGCAATTCACCCCTCCACTTT. This chain uses TRBV9 with TRBJ1-6; D remains unclear. Germline values: CDR1 SGDLS, CDR2 YYNGEE. This CDR3 has 16 amino acids. Trimming took off 4 bases at V and 7 bases at J, with 18 bases between the two ends. The whole variable domain, remainder taken from reference TRBV9 and TRBJ1-6, is DSGVTQTPKHLITATGQRVTLRCSPRSGDLSVYWYQQSLDQGLQFLIQYYNGEERAKGNILERFSAQQFPDLHSELNLSSLELGDSALYFCASSPQDLLGNSPLHFGNGTRLTVT.

The gene calls are TRBV5-5 and TRBJ1-2; D unclear. Trimming cost V 0 bases and J 2 bases, with 11 bases left between them. Germline CDR1 reads SGHKS; CDR2 reads YYEKEE (reference sequence). This CDR3 region has 15 residues. In DNA form, the CDR3 reads TGTGCCAGCAGCTTGGAAAGGGAGAGGAACTATGGCTACACCTTC. Translating it yields CASSLERERNYGYTF.

J is TRBJ2-6 and V is TRBV19, with D perhaps matching TRBD1 (5 bases). V gave up 7 bases and J gave up 0 bases, with 10 bases separating them. Germline CDR1 reads LNHDA; CDR2 reads SQIVND (reference sequence). The CDR3 sequence is 15 residues long. The CDR3 loop reads CASKGVGSGANVLTF. CDR3 coding DNA: TGTGCCAGTAAAGGGGTGGGCTCTGGGGCCAACGTCCTGACTTTC. The complete variable domain, with remaining parts taken from reference TRBV19 and TRBJ2-6, reads DGGITQSPKYLFRKEGQNVTLSCEQNLNHDAMYWYRQDPGQGLRLIYYSQIVNDFQKGDIAEGYSVSREKKESFPLTVTSAQKNPTAFYLCASKGVGSGANVLTFGAGSRLTVL.

The chain has TRBV5-1 and TRBJ1-4; D is ambiguous. The CDR3 has 16 residues. Germline values: CDR1 SGHRS, CDR2 YFSETQ. V gave up 5 bases and J gave up 6 bases, with 20 bases separating them. CDR3 sequence (DNA): TGCGCCAGCAGGCGTAGCTCCTCCCTTCGTGATGAAAAACTGTTTTTT. Its translation is CASRRSSSLRDEKLFF.

V is TRBV29-1 and J is TRBJ2-5, with 11 bases identical to TRBD2. The germline V gene encodes CDR1 SQVTM and CDR2 ANQGSEA. The CDR3 loop spans 16 amino acids. V shed 7 bases and J 1 base; nucleotides not matched to a gene: 11. The CDR3 DNA is TGCAGCGCCGGGGCGTTAGCGGGGGGGCCCCAAGAGACCCAGTACTTC. Its protein product is CSAGALAGGPQETQYF.

The CDR3 DNA sequence: TGTGCCAGCAGTGAGGGCTTCTTAGGCTATGGCTACACCTTC. Protein: CASSEGFLGYGYTF. The chain has TRBV2 and TRBJ1-2, with D unclear. The CDR3 consists of 14 residues. V lost 3 bases to trimming and J lost 4 bases, with 12 bases between them. Germline assignment: CDR1 SNHLY and CDR2 FYNNEI.

The rearrangement joins TRBV12-3 or TRBV12-4 to TRBJ1-5, with D unclear. V gave up 2 bases and J gave up 6 bases, with 8 bases separating them. The CDR3 consists of 13 residues. The CDR3 bases are TGTGCCAGCAGTTTAAGAGTTGGTCAGCCCCAGCATTTT. Translated: CASSLRVGQPQHF.

CDR3 in amino acids: CASSGQSSLGYTF. The CDR3 nucleotides are TGTGCCAGCAGCGGACAGTCCTCCCTTGGCTACACCTTC. The chain couples TRBV7-9 to TRBJ1-2; tentative D call: TRBD1 (6 bases). Between the trimmed V and J ends, which lost 5 bases and 7 bases, there was a span of 14 bases. The CDR3 is 13 residues long. Germline V gene sequence: CDR1 SEHNR, CDR2 FQNEAQ (reference sequence).

V is TRBV14 and J is TRBJ2-7; D perhaps matches TRBD1 (5 bases). Germline V lookup: CDR1 SGHDN, CDR2 FVKESK. The V gene lost 0 bases and the J gene lost 7 bases, with 19 bases spanning the gap. CDR3 length equals 16 residues. CDR3 protein: CASSQDWGDLISEQYF. CDR3 bases: TGTGCCAGCAGCCAAGATTGGGGCGATTTAATTTCAGAGCAGTACTTC.

This clone was recorded once. V and J are TRBV5-4 and TRBJ1-2; unclear D gene. From germline, CDR1 is SGHNT and CDR2 YYREEE (reference sequence). This CDR3 has 16 residues. V was shortened by 4 bases and J by 4 bases, with 20 bases between the two germline ends. CDR3 residues: CASSLPTPEGGYGYTF. Here the CDR3 DNA reads TGTGCCAGCAGCCTTCCCACCCCCGAGGGTGGCTATGGCTACACCTTC. Full variable domain (outside the CDR3, taken from reference TRBV5-4 and TRBJ1-2): ETGVTQSPTHLIKTRGQQVTLRCSSQSGHNTVSWYQQALGQGPQFIFQYYREEENGRGNFPPRFSGLQFPNYSSELNVNALELDDSALYLCASSLPTPEGGYGYTFGSGTRLTVV.

V gene TRBV6-5 combines with J gene TRBJ1-1; D remains ambiguous. The CDR3 sequence is 14 residues long. CDR1 MNHEY and CDR2 SVGAGI come from the germline V gene. V gave up 6 bases and J gave up 4 bases, with 15 bases separating them. CDR3 in amino acids: CASRGTRGGTEAFF. The CDR3 DNA follows: TGTGCCAGCAGGGGCACAAGAGGAGGCACTGAAGCTTTCTTT.